The 7 T cell receptor beta chains in this list originate from one sample, sequenced in a study of cytomegalovirus exposure and HLA in healthy donors. The PCR used 60 Vbeta and 13 Jbeta primers. The repertoire was sequenced with immunoSEQ multiplex PCR; TCRdb's copy has only in-frame clones and lacks some. The sample holds 200,000 to 250,000 clones, approximately 84% seen once. Sequenced input: PBMCs. The receptors were sampled from a girl aged 2 to 10 in good health and CMV-seronegative.

This chain connects TRBV29-1 to TRBJ1-2, with D unclear. Trimming left V 3 bases short and J 4 bases short, with 12 bases between. CDR1 is SQVTM and CDR2 is ANQGSEA in the germline V gene. The CDR3 contains 13 residues. The DNA of the CDR3 is TGCAGCGTTGATATAGAAGGGAGCTATGGCTACACCTTC. This translates into CSVDIEGSYGYTF.

This clone was counted only a few times. The V and J genes are TRBV30 and TRBJ2-7; 7 bases are shared with TRBD2. There are 12 residues in the CDR3. Trimming removed 8 bases from V and 2 bases from J; junction bases left unmatched: 6. Germline lookup yields CDR1 GTSNPN and CDR2 SVGIG (reference sequence). CDR3 in DNA: TGTGCCGGGGGAGCGGGGACCTACGAGCAGTACTTC. Its translation: CAGGAGTYEQYF. The whole variable domain, remainder taken from reference TRBV30 and TRBJ2-7, is SQTIHQWPATLVQPVGSPLSLECTVEGTSNPNLYWYRQAAGRGLQLLFYSVGIGQISSEVPQNLSASRPQDRQFILSSKKLLLSDSGFYLCAGGAGTYEQYFGPGTRLTVT.

The genes are TRBV7-9 and TRBJ2-7, with 7 nucleotides matching TRBD1. The V segment lost 5 bases and the J segment 0 bases; nucleotides outside the gene matches: 1. CDR3 length: 13 amino acids. Germline values: CDR1 SEHNR, CDR2 FQNEAQ (reference sequence). The CDR3 nucleotides are TGTGCCAGCAGCCGGGACAGCTCCTACGAGCAGTACTTC. This codes for CASSRDSSYEQYF.

The J gene is TRBJ2-1, the V gene TRBV30; TRBD1 is a possible D gene (6 bases). Deletions cut 1 base from V and 15 bases from J, with 22 bases between. This CDR3 is built from 14 residues. CDR1 and CDR2 (germline): GTSNPN, SVGIG (reference sequence). The CDR3 region is CAWSEGFGTSDRFF. The CDR3 DNA follows: TGTGCCTGGAGTGAGGGCTTCGGGACATCCGACAGGTTCTTC. The whole variable domain, remainder taken from reference TRBV30 and TRBJ2-1, is SQTIHQWPATLVQPVGSPLSLECTVEGTSNPNLYWYRQAAGRGLQLLFYSVGIGQISSEVPQNLSASRPQDRQFILSSKKLLLSDSGFYLCAWSEGFGTSDRFFGPGTRLTVL.

This rearrangement joins TRBV9 to TRBJ1-6; TRBD1 matches at 7 bases. With V trimmed by 3 bases and J by 8 bases, 8 bases remained unmatched. Per germline, CDR1 SGDLS and CDR2 YYNGEE. The CDR3 has 15 residues. This CDR3 reads CASSAKTGWDSPLHF. CDR3 coding DNA: TGTGCCAGCAGCGCAAAGACAGGGTGGGATTCACCCCTCCACTTT.

The rearrangement links TRBV10-1 to TRBJ2-3, with 9 bases lining up with TRBD1. CDR3 length: 15 amino acids. V lost 5 bases, J lost 4 bases, and 7 bases stayed unmatched. From germline, CDR1 is WNHNN and CDR2 SYGVQD (reference sequence). The chain's CDR3 is CASSSQGASADTQYF. CDR3 bases: TGCGCCAGCAGTTCACAGGGGGCTTCAGCAGATACGCAGTATTTT.

This clone was observed once. The CDR3 here is CASSTTGGRETQYF. For the CDR3, the DNA is TGTGCCAGCAGCACGACGGGGGGCCGGGAGACCCAGTACTTC. V is TRBV9 and J is TRBJ2-5, with TRBD2 as a possible D gene (7 bases). The germline gives CDR1 SGDLS, CDR2 YYNGEE. The CDR3 sequence is 14 residues long. The ends were cut back, 4 bases at V and 5 bases at J, with 15 bases in the middle.